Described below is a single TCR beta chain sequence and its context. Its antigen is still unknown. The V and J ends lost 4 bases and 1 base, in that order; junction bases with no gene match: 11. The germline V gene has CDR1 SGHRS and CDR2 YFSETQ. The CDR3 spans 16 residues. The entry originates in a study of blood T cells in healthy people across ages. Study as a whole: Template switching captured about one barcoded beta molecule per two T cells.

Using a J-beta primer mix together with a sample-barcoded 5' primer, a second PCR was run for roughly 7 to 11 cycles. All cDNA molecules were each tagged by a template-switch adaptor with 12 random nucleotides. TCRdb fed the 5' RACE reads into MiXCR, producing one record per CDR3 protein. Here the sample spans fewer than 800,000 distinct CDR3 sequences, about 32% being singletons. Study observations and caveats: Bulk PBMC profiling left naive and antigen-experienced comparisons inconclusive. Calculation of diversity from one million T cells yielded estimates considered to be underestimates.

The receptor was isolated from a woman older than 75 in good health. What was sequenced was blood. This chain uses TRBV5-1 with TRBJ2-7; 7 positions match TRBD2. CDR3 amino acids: CASSPLSGGGSYEQYF. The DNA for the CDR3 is TGCGCCAGCAGCCCGCTTAGCGGCGGGGGTTCCTACGAGCAGTACTTC.